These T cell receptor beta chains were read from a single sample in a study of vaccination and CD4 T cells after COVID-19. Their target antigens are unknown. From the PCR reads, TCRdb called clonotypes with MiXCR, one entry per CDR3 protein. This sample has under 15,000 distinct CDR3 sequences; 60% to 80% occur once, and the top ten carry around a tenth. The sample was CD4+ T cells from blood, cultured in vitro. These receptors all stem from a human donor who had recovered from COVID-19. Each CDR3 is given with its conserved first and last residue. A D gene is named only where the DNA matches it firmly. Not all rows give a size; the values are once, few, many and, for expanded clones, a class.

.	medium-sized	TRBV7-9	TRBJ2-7	CASSSPLDPYEQYF	TGTGCCAGCAGCTCCCCCCTAGATCCCTACGAGCAGTACTTC
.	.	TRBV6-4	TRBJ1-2	CASNRDGRNYGYTF	TGTGCCAGCAACAGGGATGGAAGGAACTATGGCTACACCTTC
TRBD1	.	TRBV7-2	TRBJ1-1	CASSLGQAEAFF	TGTGCCAGCAGCCTTGGACAGGCGGAAGCTTTCTTT
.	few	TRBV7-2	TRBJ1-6	CASSLRRDNSPLHF	TGTGCCAGCAGCTTGAGAAGGGATAATTCACCCCTCCACTTT
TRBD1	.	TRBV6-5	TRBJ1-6	CASSYSGGQSFYNSPLHF	TGTGCCAGCAGTTACTCGGGGGGACAGAGTTTTTATAATTCACCCCTCCACTTT
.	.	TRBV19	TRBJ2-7	CASSYSLASYEQYF	TGTGCCAGTAGTTACAGTCTCGCCTCCTACGAGCAGTACTTC
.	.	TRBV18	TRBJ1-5	CASSPRHTDQPQHF	TGTGCCAGCTCACCGCGGCACACCGATCAGCCCCAGCATTTT
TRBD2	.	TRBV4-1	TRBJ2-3	CASSQIGLAGSTDTQYF	TGCGCCAGCAGCCAAATCGGGCTAGCGGGTAGCACAGATACGCAGTATTTT
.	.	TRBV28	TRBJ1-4	CASSFNEKLFF	TGTGCCAGCAGTTTCAATGAAAAACTGTTTTTT
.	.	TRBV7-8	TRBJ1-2	CASSSDSYYGYTF	TGTGCCAGCAGCTCGGACAGCTACTATGGCTACACCTTC
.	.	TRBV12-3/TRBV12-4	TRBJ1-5	CASSLYPSSNQPQHF	TGTGCCAGCAGTTTGTACCCAAGCAGCAATCAGCCCCAGCATTTT
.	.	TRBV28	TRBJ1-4	CASSLGNSFWEKLFF	TGTGCCAGCAGTTTAGGTAACAGCTTTTGGGAAAAACTGTTTTTT
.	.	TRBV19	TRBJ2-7	CASSIGWGYEQYF	TGTGCCAGTAGTATAGGGTGGGGATACGAGCAGTACTTC
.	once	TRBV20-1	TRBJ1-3	CSLRSFSGNTIYF	TGCAGTCTCCGGTCCTTCTCTGGAAACACCATATATTTT
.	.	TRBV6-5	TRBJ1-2	CASSYGSGGSNYGYTF	TGTGCCAGCAGTTACGGGAGCGGCGGATCAAACTATGGCTACACCTTC
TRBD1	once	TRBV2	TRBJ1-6	CASAGTDNSPLHF	TGTGCCAGCGCCGGGACAGATAATTCACCCCTCCACTTT
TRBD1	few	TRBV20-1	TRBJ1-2	CSASTGGLYGYTF	TGCAGTGCTAGTACAGGGGGCCTCTATGGCTACACCTTC
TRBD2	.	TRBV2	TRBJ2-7	CASSEAPLAGVVEQYF	TGTGCCAGCAGTGAAGCGCCCCTAGCGGGAGTAGTGGAGCAGTACTTC
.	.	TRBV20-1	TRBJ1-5	CSAGGRGKQTQHF	TGCAGTGCCGGGGGGCGGGGTAAACAGACCCAGCATTTT
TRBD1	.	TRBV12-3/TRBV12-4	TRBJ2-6	CASSPDRAGANVLTF	TGTGCCAGCAGTCCTGACAGGGCTGGGGCCAACGTCCTGACTTTC
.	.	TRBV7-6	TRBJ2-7	CASSTQLGYEQYF	TGTGCCAGCAGCACACAGCTGGGTTACGAGCAGTACTTC
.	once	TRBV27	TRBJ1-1	CASSLNSEAFF	TGTGCCAGCAGTTTGAACTCTGAAGCTTTCTTT
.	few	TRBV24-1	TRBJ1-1	CATSGSLNTEAFF	TGTGCCACCTCTGGGAGCCTGAACACTGAAGCTTTCTTT
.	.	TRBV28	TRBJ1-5	CASGPVGSNQPQHF	TGTGCCAGCGGACCGGTAGGAAGCAATCAGCCCCAGCATTTT
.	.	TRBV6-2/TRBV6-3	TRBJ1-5	CASSAGSFYQPQHF	TGTGCCAGCAGTGCAGGGTCCTTTTATCAGCCCCAGCATTTT
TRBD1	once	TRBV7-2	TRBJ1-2	CASRLGQGAYGYTF	TGTGCCAGCAGGCTAGGGCAGGGGGCTTATGGCTACACCTTC
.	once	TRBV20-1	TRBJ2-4	CSAEIQRAKNIQYF	TGCAGTGCTGAAATCCAGAGAGCCAAAAACATTCAGTACTTC
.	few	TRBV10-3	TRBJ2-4	CAISESGLAKNIQYF	TGTGCCATCAGTGAATCAGGACTAGCCAAAAACATTCAGTACTTC